The clone carrying this TCR beta chain is categorized as large. Antigen specificity is unknown. TRB rearrangements spanning V, D and J were amplified using mixed TRB-A/B primers. TCRdb itself ran the multiplex PCR reads through MiXCR, one entry per CDR3 protein. The sample lists around 1,200 distinct CDR3 sequences, roughly 28% seen once, with roughly 15% in the top ten. Amplification of TCR beta used genomic DNA extracted from peripheral blood. The data were obtained in a study of T cell repertoires in aging, cancer and after chemotherapy. Overall study results and limits: Rebound thymic output was suggested by rising median generation probability during chemotherapy in each cancer cohort. No conclusions about immunological memory after chemotherapy can be drawn from the repertoire data. Untreated cancer patients had significantly lower blood TCR diversity than age-matched healthy donors.

The CDR3 runs to 16 residues. Per germline, CDR1 SQVTM and CDR2 ANQGSEA. The V and J ends lost 1 base and 2 bases respectively, with 18 bases between them. The chain combines TRBV29-1 with TRBJ2-7; D assignment may be TRBD1 or TRBD2 (5 bases each). The clonotype originates from a human donor with a solid tumor. Sequenced material: blood. Here the CDR3 reads CSVEAYSREFTYEQYF. The CDR3 bases are TGCAGCGTTGAAGCCTATTCCAGGGAGTTTACCTACGAGCAGTACTTC.